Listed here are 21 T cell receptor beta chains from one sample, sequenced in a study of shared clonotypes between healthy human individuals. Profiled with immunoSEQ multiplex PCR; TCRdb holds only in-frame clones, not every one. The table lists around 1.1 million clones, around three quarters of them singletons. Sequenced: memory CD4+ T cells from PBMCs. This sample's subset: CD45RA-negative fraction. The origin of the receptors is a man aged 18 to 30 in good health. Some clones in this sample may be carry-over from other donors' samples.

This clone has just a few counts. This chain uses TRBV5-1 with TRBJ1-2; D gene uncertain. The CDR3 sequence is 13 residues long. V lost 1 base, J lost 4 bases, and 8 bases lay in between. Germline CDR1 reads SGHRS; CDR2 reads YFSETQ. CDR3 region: CASSLTTSYGYTF. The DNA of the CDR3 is TGCGCCAGCAGCTTGACGACTTCCTATGGCTACACCTTC.

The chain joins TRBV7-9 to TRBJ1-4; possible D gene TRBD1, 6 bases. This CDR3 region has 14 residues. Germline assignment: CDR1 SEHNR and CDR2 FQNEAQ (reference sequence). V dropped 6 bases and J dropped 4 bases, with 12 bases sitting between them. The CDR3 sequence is CASSDTGSNEKLFF. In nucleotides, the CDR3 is TGTGCCAGCAGTGATACAGGGAGTAATGAAAAACTGTTTTTT.

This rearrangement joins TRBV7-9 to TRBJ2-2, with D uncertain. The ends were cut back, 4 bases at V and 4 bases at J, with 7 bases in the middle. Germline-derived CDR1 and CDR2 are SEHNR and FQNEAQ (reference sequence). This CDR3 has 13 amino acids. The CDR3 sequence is CASSWESTGELFF. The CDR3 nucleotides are TGTGCCAGCAGCTGGGAATCCACCGGGGAGCTGTTTTTT.

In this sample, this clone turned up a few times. The CDR3 sequence is CASSSGDRLLHF. The CDR3 DNA follows: TGTGCCAGCAGTTCAGGGGACCGCCTTCTCCACTTT. The chain carries TRBV28 and TRBJ1-6, with D perhaps matching TRBD1 (6 bases). This CDR3 has 12 residues. V gave up 4 bases and J gave up 16 bases, with 14 bases separating them. In germline, CDR1 is MDHEN, CDR2 SYDVKM.

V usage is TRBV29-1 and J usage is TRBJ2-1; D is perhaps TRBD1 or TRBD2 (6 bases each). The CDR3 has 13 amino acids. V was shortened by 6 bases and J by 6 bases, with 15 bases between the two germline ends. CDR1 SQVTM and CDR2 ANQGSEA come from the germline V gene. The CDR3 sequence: CSVPQGRSNEQFF. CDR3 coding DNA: TGCAGCGTCCCCCAGGGGAGGTCCAATGAGCAGTTCTTC.

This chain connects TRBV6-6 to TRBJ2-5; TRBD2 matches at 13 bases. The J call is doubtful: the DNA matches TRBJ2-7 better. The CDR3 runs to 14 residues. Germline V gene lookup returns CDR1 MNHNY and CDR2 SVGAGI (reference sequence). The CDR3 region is CASRWTSGRYEQYF. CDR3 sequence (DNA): TGTGCCAGCAGGTGGACTAGCGGGAGATACGAGCAGTACTTC.

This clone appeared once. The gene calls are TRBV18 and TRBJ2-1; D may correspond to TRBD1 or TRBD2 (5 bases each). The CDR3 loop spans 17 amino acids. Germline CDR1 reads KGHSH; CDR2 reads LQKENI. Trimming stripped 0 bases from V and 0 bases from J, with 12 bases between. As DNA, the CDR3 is TGTGCCAGCTCACCACCGGCCGGGACGAGCTCCTACAATGAGCAGTTCTTC. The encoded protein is CASSPPAGTSSYNEQFF.

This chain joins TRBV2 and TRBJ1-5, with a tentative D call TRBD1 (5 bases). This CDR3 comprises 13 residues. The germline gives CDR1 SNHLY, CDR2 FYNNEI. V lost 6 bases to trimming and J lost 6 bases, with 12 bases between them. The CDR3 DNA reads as TGTGCCAGCAGCAACAGGTTTACTCAGCCCCAGCATTTT. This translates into CASSNRFTQPQHF. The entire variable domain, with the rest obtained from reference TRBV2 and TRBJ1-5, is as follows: EPEVTQTPSHQVTQMGQEVILRCVPISNHLYFYWYRQILGQKVEFLVSFYNNEISEKSEIFDDQFSVERPDGSNFTLKIRSTKLEDSAMYFCASSNRFTQPQHFGDGTRLSIL.

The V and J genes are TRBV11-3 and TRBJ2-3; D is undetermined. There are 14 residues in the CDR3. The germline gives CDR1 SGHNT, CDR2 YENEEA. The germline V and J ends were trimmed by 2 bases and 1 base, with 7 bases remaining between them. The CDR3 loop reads CASSLQAGTDTQYF. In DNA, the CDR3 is TGTGCCAGCAGCTTACAAGCCGGCACAGATACGCAGTATTTT.

The CDR3 sequence: CASNRGGQETQYF. CDR3 nucleotides: TGTGCCAGCAACCGGGGCGGACAAGAGACCCAGTACTTC. This rearrangement joins TRBV2 to TRBJ2-5; D may correspond to TRBD1 or TRBD2 (5 bases each). Germline-derived CDR1 and CDR2 are SNHLY and FYNNEI. Trimming removed 7 bases at V and 2 bases at J, with 11 bases between. The CDR3 is made up of 13 amino acids.

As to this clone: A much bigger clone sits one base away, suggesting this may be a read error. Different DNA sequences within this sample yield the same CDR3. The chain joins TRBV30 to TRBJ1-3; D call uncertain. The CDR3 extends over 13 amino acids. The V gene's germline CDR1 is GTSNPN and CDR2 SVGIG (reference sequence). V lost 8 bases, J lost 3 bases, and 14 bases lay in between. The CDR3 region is CAQVGGFGNTIYF. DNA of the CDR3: TGTGCCCAGGTGGGAGGATTTGGAAACACCATATATTTT.

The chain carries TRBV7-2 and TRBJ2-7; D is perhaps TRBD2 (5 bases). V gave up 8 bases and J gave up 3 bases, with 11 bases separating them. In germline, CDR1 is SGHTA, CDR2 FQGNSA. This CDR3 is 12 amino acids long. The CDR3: CASERVGYEQYF. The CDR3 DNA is TGTGCCAGCGAGAGGGTCGGCTACGAGCAGTACTTC.

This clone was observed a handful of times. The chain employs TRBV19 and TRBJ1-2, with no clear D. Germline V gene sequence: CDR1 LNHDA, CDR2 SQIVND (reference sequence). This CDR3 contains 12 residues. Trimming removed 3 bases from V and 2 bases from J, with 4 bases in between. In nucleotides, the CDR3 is TGTGCCAGTAGTATCAAAAACTATGGCTACACCTTC. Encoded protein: CASSIKNYGYTF.

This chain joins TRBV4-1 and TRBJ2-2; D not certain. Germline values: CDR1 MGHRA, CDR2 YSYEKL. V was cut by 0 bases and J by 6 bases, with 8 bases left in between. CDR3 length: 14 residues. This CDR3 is CASSQDWLSGELFF. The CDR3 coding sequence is TGCGCCAGCAGCCAAGATTGGTTGTCCGGGGAGCTGTTTTTT.

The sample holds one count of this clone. CDR3 region: CASSPVAKGTQYF. For the CDR3, the DNA is TGTGCCAGCAGCCCAGTGGCGAAGGGGACCCAGTACTTC. This rearrangement joins TRBV7-6 to TRBJ2-5; D is undetermined. CDR3 length: 13 residues. V dropped 5 bases and J dropped 7 bases, with 14 bases sitting between them. From germline, CDR1 is SGHVS and CDR2 FNYEAQ.

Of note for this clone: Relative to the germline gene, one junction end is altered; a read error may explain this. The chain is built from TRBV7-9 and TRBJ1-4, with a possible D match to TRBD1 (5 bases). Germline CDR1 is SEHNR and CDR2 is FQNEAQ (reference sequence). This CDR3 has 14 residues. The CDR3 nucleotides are TGTGCCAGCAGCTTAGCCCTAGGGGAGTCGAGTAAACATTTT. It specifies CASSLALGESSKHF.

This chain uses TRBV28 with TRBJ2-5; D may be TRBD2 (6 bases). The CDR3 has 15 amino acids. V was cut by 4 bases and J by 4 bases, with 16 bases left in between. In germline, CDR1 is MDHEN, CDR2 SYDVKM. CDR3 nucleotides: TGTGCCAGCAGTTACGGACGGGACTCGGGAGAGACCCAGTACTTC. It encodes CASSYGRDSGETQYF.

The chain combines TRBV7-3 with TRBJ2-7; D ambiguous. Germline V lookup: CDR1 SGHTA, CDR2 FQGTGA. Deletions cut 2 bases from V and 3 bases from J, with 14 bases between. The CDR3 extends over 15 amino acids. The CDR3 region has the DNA TGTGCCAGCAGCTTATTCCCGGAGTTGGGCTACGAGCAGTACTTC. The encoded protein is CASSLFPELGYEQYF.

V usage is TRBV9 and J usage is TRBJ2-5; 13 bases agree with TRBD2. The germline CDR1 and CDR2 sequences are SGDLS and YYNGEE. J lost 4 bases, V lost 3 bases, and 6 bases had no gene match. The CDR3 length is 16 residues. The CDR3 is CASSAGLAGVGETQYF. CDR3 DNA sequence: TGTGCCAGCAGCGCCGGACTAGCGGGAGTAGGAGAGACCCAGTACTTC.

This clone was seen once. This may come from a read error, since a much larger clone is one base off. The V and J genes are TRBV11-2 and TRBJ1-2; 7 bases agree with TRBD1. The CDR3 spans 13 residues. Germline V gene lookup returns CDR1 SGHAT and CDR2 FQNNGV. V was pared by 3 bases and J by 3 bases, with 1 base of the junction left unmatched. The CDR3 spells CASSLGTDYGYTF. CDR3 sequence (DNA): TGTGCCAGCAGCTTGGGGACAGACTATGGCTACACCTTC.

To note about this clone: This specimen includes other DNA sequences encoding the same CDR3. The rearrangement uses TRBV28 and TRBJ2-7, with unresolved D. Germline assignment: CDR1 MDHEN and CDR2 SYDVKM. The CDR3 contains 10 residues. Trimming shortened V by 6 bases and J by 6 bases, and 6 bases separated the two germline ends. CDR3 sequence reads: CASSRSEQYF. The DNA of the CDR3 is TGTGCCAGCAGCCGTTCCGAGCAGTACTTC.